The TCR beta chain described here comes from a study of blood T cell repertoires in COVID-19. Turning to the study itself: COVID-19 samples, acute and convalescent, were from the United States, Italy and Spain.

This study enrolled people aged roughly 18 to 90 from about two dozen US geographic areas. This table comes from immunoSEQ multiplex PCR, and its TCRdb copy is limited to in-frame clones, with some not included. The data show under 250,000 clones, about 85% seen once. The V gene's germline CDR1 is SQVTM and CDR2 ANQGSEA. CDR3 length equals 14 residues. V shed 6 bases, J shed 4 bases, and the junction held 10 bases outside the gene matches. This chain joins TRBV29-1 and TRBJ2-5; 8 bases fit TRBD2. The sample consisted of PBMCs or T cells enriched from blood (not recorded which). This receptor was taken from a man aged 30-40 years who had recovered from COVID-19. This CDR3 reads CSVGSGTLGETQYF. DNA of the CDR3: TGCAGCGTCGGTAGCGGGACTCTAGGAGAGACCCAGTACTTC.